This T cell receptor (beta chain) emerged from a study of T cell repertoires in cytomegalovirus infection. Turning to the study itself: Public TCR beta signatures were indicative of both CMV infection and a matching HLA type.

Study-wide results and limits: Dominating the ex vivo response were HLA-C-restricted CMV-specific TCR beta clonotypes. Carriage of CMV together with the relevant HLA was identifiable through cumulative public TCR beta family frequency.

TCRdb recomputed calls from the reads with MiXCR, one row per CDR3 protein. The sample contains fewer than 350,000 distinct CDR3 sequences, roughly 17% of which appear only once. This clonotype was detected many times. No antigen is known for it. The receptor comes from a human donor in good health (CMV status not recorded). Some clones in this sample may be carry-over from other donors' samples. Sequences were obtained from PBMCs.

Here the CDR3 DNA reads TGTGCCAGCAGCCCGAAGACTAGCGGGGGGGGGGGGGCCGAGCAGTTCTTC. The encoded protein is CASSPKTSGGGGAEQFF. This rearrangement joins TRBV7-6 to TRBJ2-1; 14 bases match TRBD2. V was pared by 5 bases and J by 10 bases, with 13 bases of the junction left unmatched. Germline V gene lookup returns CDR1 SGHVS and CDR2 FNYEAQ. The CDR3 has 17 amino acids. The whole variable domain, filled in from reference TRBV7-6 and TRBJ2-1, reads GAGVSQSPRYKVTKRGQDVALRCDPISGHVSLYWYRQALGQGPEFLTYFNYEAQQDKSGLPNDRFSAERPEGSISTLTIQRTEQRDSAMYRCASSPKTSGGGGAEQFFGPGTRLTVL.